The sequence of this T cell receptor (beta chain) was determined in a study of T-cell memory formation after mild COVID-19. Study conclusions and caveats: Clones shrinking from day 15 to 85 showed even CD4/CD8 mixes; later expanders tilted CD4+.

Germline V gene data show CDR1 as MNHEY and CDR2 as SVGEGT. V was pared by 8 bases and J by 0 bases, with 11 bases between. The CDR3 runs 14 residues. This clonotype was counted only a few times. The antigen is undetermined. TCRdb reprocessed the 5' RACE reads with MiXCR, giving one entry per CDR3 protein. Of a few hundred thousand distinct CDR3 sequences listed, 8% to 9% are singletons. This clonotype was sampled from a man aged 18 to 29 who had mild COVID-19 (a few samples of this study predate the infection). Cell type and time point are not known. Source material: PBMCs or a T cell subset sorted from them (not recorded which). The chain is built from TRBV6-2 or TRBV6-3 and TRBJ2-1; D perhaps matches TRBD2 (6 bases). The CDR3 nucleotides are TGTGCCAGCGGACTATCCATCTCCTACAATGAGCAGTTCTTC. Translation gives CASGLSISYNEQFF.